The source of this T cell receptor beta chain is a study of blood T cell repertoires in COVID-19. The table came from immunoSEQ multiplex PCR; TCRdb's copy has only in-frame clones and leaves some out. The sample has around 180,000 clones, 88% seen once. This CDR3 contains 13 residues. Germline V CDR1 and CDR2: KGHSH, LQKENI. The V gene end was trimmed by 6 bases and the J gene end by 5 bases; junction bases not matched to a gene: 6. Sequenced input: peripheral blood. This sequence originates from a human donor in a cohort sampled during active COVID-19. The rearrangement links TRBV18 to TRBJ1-1; 7 nucleotides line up with TRBD1. Written as DNA, the CDR3 is TGTGCCAGCTCGCGGACAGGTCGAACTGAAGCTTTCTTT. Its protein is CASSRTGRTEAFF.